The present entry profiles one T cell receptor beta chain with its context. Its antigen is not known. Extracted RNA was reverse transcribed, and the resulting cDNA served as sequencing template. Some clones are missing from TCRdb's copy, which holds only in-frame ones; the method was immunoSEQ multiplex PCR. The table includes roughly 200,000 clones, 40% to 65% detected once. As to treatment: oral pan-JAK inhibitor, 5-10 mg twice daily. The germline gives CDR1 MDHEN, CDR2 SYDVKM. The CDR3 totals 13 residues. The V end lost 8 bases, the J end lost 1 base, and 12 bases lay between the germline ends. The source of the sample is a study of CD8+ T cells in alopecia areata. Across the study: The SALT score measured affected scalp surface percentage in treated patients. Study-wide results and caveats: Both scalp clonality and the expanded CD8+ clones among the top 100 showed a significant decrease with tofacitinib. The study found higher clonality in lesional than normal scalp, especially in alopecia totalis/universalis.

This sample comprised CD8+ T cells sorted from blood, obtained at week 24, from a patient treated with tofacitinib. The TCR originated in a human donor with alopecia areata. V usage is TRBV28 and J usage is TRBJ2-7; D not certain. The CDR3 nucleotides are TGTGCCAGCCTCACACAGAGTTCCTACGAGCAGTACTTC. It yields the protein CASLTQSSYEQYF.